Each of the 26 T cell receptor beta chains below was sequenced from the same sample in a study of cytomegalovirus exposure and HLA in healthy donors. The study ran its PCR with 60 Vbeta and 13 Jbeta primers. The repertoire was sequenced with immunoSEQ multiplex PCR; TCRdb's copy has only in-frame clones and lacks some. Among fewer than 250,000 clones listed, 81% were seen once. The sequenced material came from PBMCs. These receptors came from a man between 40 and 49 years old in good health and CMV-seropositive.

The chain carries TRBV7-3 and TRBJ2-5, with D possibly being TRBD1 (5 bases). The CDR3 length is 13 residues. Per the germline V gene, CDR1 is SGHTA and CDR2 is FQGTGA. V lost 8 bases and J lost 4, with 14 bases in between. CDR3 bases: TGTGCCAGCTCCTTCGCAGGGTCAGAGACCCAGTACTTC. Translating it yields CASSFAGSETQYF.

The chain carries TRBV19 and TRBJ2-2; TRBD2 agrees at 15 bases. This CDR3 contains 18 residues. With 4 bases clipped from V and 5 bases from J, the junction kept 8 bases outside the gene matches. CDR1 is LNHDA and CDR2 is SQIVND in the germline V gene (reference sequence). The CDR3, as DNA: TGTGCCAGTAGTAGACGATCGGGACTAGCGGGGGGAACCGGGGAGCTGTTTTTT. Its protein is CASSRRSGLAGGTGELFF.

CDR3 in amino acids: CATSRAQTGYEQYF. The CDR3 bases are TGTGCCACCAGCAGAGCCCAGACTGGCTACGAGCAGTACTTC. The chain carries TRBV15 and TRBJ2-7; D unresolved. Germline V gene lookup returns CDR1 LNHNV and CDR2 YYDKDF (reference sequence). V lost 1 base and J 3 bases, leaving 10 bases between the germline ends. CDR3 length: 14 amino acids.

This clone has only a few counts. The V and J genes are TRBV6-5 and TRBJ1-1; D unresolved. V dropped 2 bases and J dropped 2 bases, with 9 bases sitting between them. Germline CDR1 reads MNHEY; CDR2 reads SVGAGI. The CDR3 covers 14 residues. CDR3 in DNA: TGTGCCAGCAGTTACGTCTCAGGCAACACTGAAGCTTTCTTT. It specifies CASSYVSGNTEAFF.

The rearrangement uses TRBV19 and TRBJ2-1, with D possibly TRBD2 on 6 matching bases. The CDR3 is 16 amino acids. With 5 bases removed from V and 3 bases from J, the gap between germline ends came to 17 bases. CDR1 LNHDA and CDR2 SQIVND come from the germline V gene (reference sequence). CDR3 nucleotides: TGTGCCAGTAGTTCCCGGGACTCAACGCTCTACAATGAGCAGTTCTTC. Its protein is CASSSRDSTLYNEQFF.

This chain links TRBV6-1 with TRBJ2-1, with 13 nucleotides matching TRBD2. Trimming at V came to 4 bases and at J to 7 bases, leaving 4 bases not matched to a gene. CDR3 length equals 15 residues. CDR1 MNHNS and CDR2 SASEGT come from the germline V gene. CDR3 DNA: TGTGCCAGCAGTGCGGGACTAGCGGGGCTTAATGAGCAGTTCTTC. Its translation is CASSAGLAGLNEQFF.

This clone was found a few times. Here the CDR3 DNA reads TGTGCCAGCAGCTACTATAGCGGGTACAATGAGCAGTTCTTC. This encodes CASSYYSGYNEQFF. The chain couples TRBV11-1 to TRBJ2-1; 7 nucleotides align to TRBD2. The CDR3 contains 14 residues. Germline CDR1 SGHAT, CDR2 FQDESV (reference sequence). J gave up 4 bases and V 4 bases, and 4 bases lay outside the gene matches. Together with reference TRBV11-1 and TRBJ2-1, the CDR3 gives the full variable domain: EAEVAQSPRYKITEKSQAVAFWCDPISGHATLYWYRQILGQGPELLVQFQDESVVDDSQLPKDRFSAERLKGVDSTLKIQPAELGDSAMYLCASSYYSGYNEQFFGPGTRLTVL.

In this sample, this clone turned up a few times. The V and J genes are TRBV5-6 and TRBJ2-5, with 9 positions matching TRBD1. Germline assignment: CDR1 SGHDT and CDR2 YYEEEE. The CDR3 spans 13 residues. Losses at the gene ends were 4 bases for V and 5 bases for J; bases not matched to a gene: 3. The CDR3 reads CASSKGQGETQYF. The CDR3 nucleotides read TGTGCCAGCAGCAAAGGACAGGGGGAGACCCAGTACTTC.

This rearrangement joins TRBV28 to TRBJ2-7, with TRBD1 matching 8 bases. Per germline, CDR1 MDHEN and CDR2 SYDVKM. The CDR3 has 14 amino acids. V was clipped by 6 bases and J by 1 base; unmatched bases: 5. CDR3 nucleotides: TGTGCCAGCAGCTCACAGGGGGAGTCCTACGAGCAGTACTTC. It codes for CASSSQGESYEQYF. The full variable domain, in which reference TRBV28 and TRBJ2-7 provide the parts outside the CDR3, is DVKVTQSSRYLVKRTGEKVFLECVQDMDHENMFWYRQDPGLGLRLIYFSYDVKMKEKGDIPEGYSVSREKKERFSLILESASTNQTSMYLCASSSQGESYEQYFGPGTRLTVT.

V is TRBV15 and J is TRBJ2-2; 9 bases line up with TRBD1. This CDR3 spans 18 amino acids. V shed 1 base and J 6 bases; nucleotides not matched to a gene: 12. Germline lookup yields CDR1 LNHNV and CDR2 YYDKDF (reference sequence). The CDR3 is CATSRGIPRDRVSGELFF. Written as DNA, the CDR3 is TGTGCCACCAGCAGAGGCATCCCCCGGGACAGGGTGTCCGGGGAGCTGTTTTTT.

This clone was seen once. Compared with germline, one end of the junction differs, possibly owing to a read error. V is TRBV27 and J is TRBJ1-1, with 7 nucleotides matching TRBD1. The CDR3 totals 14 residues. The V gene's germline CDR1 is MNHEY and CDR2 SMNVEV (reference sequence). CDR3 coding DNA: TGTGCCAGCAGTTTGTGGGGACAGCACACTCAAGCTTTCTTT. Encoded protein: CASSLWGQHTQAFF.

This chain uses TRBV4-1 with TRBJ1-4; a weak D match, TRBD1 (5 bases). Per the germline V gene, CDR1 is MGHRA and CDR2 is YSYEKL. V dropped 5 bases and J dropped 5 bases, with 18 bases sitting between them. The CDR3 covers 16 residues. For the CDR3, the DNA is TGCGCCAGCAGCTCGGGGGGAGGCCTATCGAATGAAAAACTGTTTTTT. It yields the protein CASSSGGGLSNEKLFF.

This chain connects TRBV6-1 to TRBJ1-1; D might be TRBD1 (5 bases). The CDR3 is made up of 15 amino acids. V dropped 5 bases and J dropped 2 bases, with 15 bases sitting between them. The germline V gene encodes CDR1 MNHNS and CDR2 SASEGT. For the CDR3, the DNA is TGTGCCAGCAGTCTATACGGGGGGATAAACACTGAAGCTTTCTTT. Its translation: CASSLYGGINTEAFF.

This rearrangement joins TRBV9 to TRBJ2-2; a possible D gene is TRBD2 (6 bases). Germline CDR1 SGDLS, CDR2 YYNGEE. Deletions cut 4 bases from V and 2 bases from J, with 12 bases between. This CDR3 contains 15 residues. CDR3 bases: TGTGCCAGCAGCCGGGACTTTTTCAACACCGGGGAGCTGTTTTTT. It translates to CASSRDFFNTGELFF.

The chain has TRBV6-1 and TRBJ2-7; TRBD2 matches 9 bases. The CDR3 extends over 15 amino acids. Unmatched junction bases numbered 6, after V lost 2 bases and J lost 4 bases. The germline gives CDR1 MNHNS, CDR2 SASEGT. CDR3 DNA: TGTGCCAGCAGTGAACGGTGGCTAGCGGGATACGAGCAGTACTTC. Protein product: CASSERWLAGYEQYF.

The chain employs TRBV9 and TRBJ1-3; 11 bases match TRBD1. This CDR3 region has 16 residues. V was pared by 3 bases and J by 0 bases, with 2 bases of the junction left unmatched. The germline gives CDR1 SGDLS, CDR2 YYNGEE. CDR3 in amino acids: CASSEGTGGSGNTIYF. The CDR3 DNA reads as TGTGCCAGCAGCGAAGGGACAGGGGGCTCTGGAAACACCATATATTTT.

This clone was picked up a small number of times. The rearrangement uses TRBV28 and TRBJ1-5; weak D call: TRBD1 (6 bases). This CDR3 comprises 15 residues. Germline V CDR1 and CDR2: MDHEN, SYDVKM. V was cut by 7 bases and J by 3 bases, with 16 bases left in between. The CDR3 here is CASNGQSSINQPQHF. The CDR3 DNA sequence: TGTGCCAGCAACGGACAGTCGTCCATCAATCAGCCCCAGCATTTT. The variable domain in full, with the rest retrieved from reference TRBV28 and TRBJ1-5, is DVKVTQSSRYLVKRTGEKVFLECVQDMDHENMFWYRQDPGLGLRLIYFSYDVKMKEKGDIPEGYSVSREKKERFSLILESASTNQTSMYLCASNGQSSINQPQHFGDGTRLSIL.

This clone was counted once. V and J are TRBV19 and TRBJ1-2, with D hard to call. The CDR3 runs to 11 residues. Germline loops: CDR1 LNHDA, CDR2 SQIVND (reference sequence). The V gene lost 6 bases and the J gene lost 5 bases, with 7 bases spanning the gap. The CDR3 DNA is TGTGCCAGTAGAGGGAGTTATGGCTACACCTTC. It translates to CASRGSYGYTF.

This chain uses TRBV9 with TRBJ2-2; 11 bases map to TRBD1. There are 16 residues in the CDR3. Germline V lookup: CDR1 SGDLS, CDR2 YYNGEE. Trimming cost V 4 bases and J 5 bases; bases outside gene matches: 7. This chain's CDR3 is CASSPKGQGATGELFF. DNA for the CDR3: TGTGCCAGCAGCCCCAAAGGACAGGGGGCTACCGGGGAGCTGTTTTTT. Supplemented by reference TRBV9 and TRBJ2-2, the full variable domain reads DSGVTQTPKHLITATGQRVTLRCSPRSGDLSVYWYQQSLDQGLQFLIQYYNGEERAKGNILERFSAQQFPDLHSELNLSSLELGDSALYFCASSPKGQGATGELFFGEGSRLTVL.

V gene TRBV2 combines with J gene TRBJ1-1; no firm D call. Trimming took 10 bases from V and 8 from J, leaving 14 bases between them. The germline gives CDR1 SNHLY, CDR2 FYNNEI. This CDR3 has 11 residues. The CDR3 region is CAIVLASEAFF. DNA of the CDR3: TGTGCCATCGTACTCGCGAGCGAAGCTTTCTTT.

J is TRBJ1-5 and V is TRBV19; 7 nucleotides match TRBD1. The CDR3 runs to 16 residues. V gave up 7 bases and J gave up 6 bases; unmatched junction bases: 15. Germline CDR1 reads LNHDA; CDR2 reads SQIVND (reference sequence). The DNA for the CDR3 is TGTGCCAGTACCACTTTAGGCGGGACAGTAGGTCAGCCCCAGCATTTT. Protein product: CASTTLGGTVGQPQHF.

The chain recombines TRBV7-2 with TRBJ2-5; D might be TRBD2 (6 bases). The CDR3 has 14 residues. Germline assignment: CDR1 SGHTA and CDR2 FQGNSA. V lost 5 bases, J lost 2 bases, and 12 bases lay in between. The CDR3 nucleotides read TGTGCCAGCAGCCCAGCGGGTCGGCAAGAGACCCAGTACTTC. Its protein product is CASSPAGRQETQYF.

The chain carries TRBV11-3 and TRBJ2-5; perhaps TRBD2 as D (6 bases). The CDR3 loop spans 14 amino acids. Trimming shortened V by 4 bases and J by 1 base, and 10 bases separated the two germline ends. Germline loops: CDR1 SGHNT, CDR2 YENEEA. In DNA form, the CDR3 reads TGTGCCAGCAGCTCCGGGGGAAGCCAAGAGACCCAGTACTTC. It specifies CASSSGGSQETQYF.

The V and J genes are TRBV6-6 and TRBJ2-1, with 9 bases that match TRBD2. The CDR3 contains 16 residues. Germline trimming cut 4 bases from V and 7 bases from J; bases unmatched to any gene: 11. CDR1 is MNHNY and CDR2 is SVGAGI in the germline V gene (reference sequence). The CDR3 DNA reads as TGTGCCAGCAGTTCCCACGGGGCGGGAGGGTTTAATGAGCAGTTCTTC. This gives the protein CASSSHGAGGFNEQFF.

The chain couples TRBV20-1 to TRBJ2-3; D not certain. Trimming shortened V by 6 bases and J by 6 bases, and 10 bases separated the two germline ends. Germline values: CDR1 DFQATT, CDR2 SNEGSKA (reference sequence). The CDR3 covers 11 residues. The CDR3 sequence is CSAWSADTQYF. CDR3 DNA sequence: TGCAGTGCATGGAGCGCCGATACGCAGTATTTT.

This clone was counted between two and nine times. This rearrangement joins TRBV7-9 to TRBJ1-1; D is perhaps TRBD1 (5 bases). Germline CDR1 SEHNR, CDR2 FQNEAQ (reference sequence). This CDR3 has 16 amino acids. V shed 1 base and J shed 1 base, with 13 bases lying between them. This chain's CDR3 is CASSLGVVRANTEAFF. The CDR3 DNA follows: TGTGCCAGCAGCTTAGGCGTGGTCAGGGCGAACACTGAAGCTTTCTTT.